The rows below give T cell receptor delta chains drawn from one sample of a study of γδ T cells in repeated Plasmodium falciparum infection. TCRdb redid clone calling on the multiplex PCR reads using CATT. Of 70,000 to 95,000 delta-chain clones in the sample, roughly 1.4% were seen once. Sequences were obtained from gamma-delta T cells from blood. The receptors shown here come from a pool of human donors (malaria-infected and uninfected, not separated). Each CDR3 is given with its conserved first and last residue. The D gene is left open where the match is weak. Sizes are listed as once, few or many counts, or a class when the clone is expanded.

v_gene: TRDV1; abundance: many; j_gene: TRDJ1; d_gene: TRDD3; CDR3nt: TGTGCTCTTGGGGAACGCTGGGGGATACAAAACTACACCGATAAACTCATCTTT; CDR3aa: CALGERWGIQNYTDKLIF
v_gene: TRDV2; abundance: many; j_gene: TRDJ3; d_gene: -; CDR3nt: TGTGCCTGTGACACCGGAGTCAATCCTCCCAGCTCCTGGGACACCCGACAGATGTTTTTC; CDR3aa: CACDTGVNPPSSWDTRQMFF
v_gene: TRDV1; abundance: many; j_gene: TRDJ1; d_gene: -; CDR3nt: TGTGCTCTTGGGGAATGGGGTGGGGACCCGCGACTCATCTTT; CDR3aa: CALGEWGGDPRLIF
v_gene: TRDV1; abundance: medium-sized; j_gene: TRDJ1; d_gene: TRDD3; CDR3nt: TGTGCTCTTGGGGAACTACCTAGTGCTGGGGGACGCACCGATAAACTCATCTTT; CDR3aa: CALGELPSAGGRTDKLIF
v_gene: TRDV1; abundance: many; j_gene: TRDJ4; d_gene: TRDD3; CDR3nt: TGTGCTCTTGGGGAACTGGTCCGAACTGGGGGACCCAGACCCCTGATCTTT; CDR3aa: CALGELVRTGGPRPLIF
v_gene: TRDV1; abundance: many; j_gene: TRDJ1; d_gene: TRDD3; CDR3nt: TGTGCTCTTGGGGAACGGAGTCTGGGGGATTACACCGATAAACTCATCTTT; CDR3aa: CALGERSLGDYTDKLIF
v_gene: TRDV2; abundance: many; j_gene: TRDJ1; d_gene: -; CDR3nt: TGTGCCTGTGACACCGTAGGCAAAGTTTCCGTCACCGATAAACTCATCTTT; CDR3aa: CACDTVGKVSVTDKLIF
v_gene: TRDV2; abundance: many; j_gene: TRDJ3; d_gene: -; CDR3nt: TGTGCCTGTGACACCGCCCAGGGGGCCTCCTGGGACACCCGACAGATGTTTTTC; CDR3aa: CACDTAQGASWDTRQMFF
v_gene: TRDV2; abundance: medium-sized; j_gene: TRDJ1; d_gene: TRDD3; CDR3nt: TGTGCCTGTTTCGTACTGGGGGATGTCCCTGGCGATAAACTCATCTTT; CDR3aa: CACFVLGDVPGDKLIF
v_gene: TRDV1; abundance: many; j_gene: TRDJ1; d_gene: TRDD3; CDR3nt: TGTGCTCTCAGATACTTCGGAAATGGGGGATACTTCTCCACCGATAAACTCATCTTT; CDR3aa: CALRYFGNGGYFSTDKLIF
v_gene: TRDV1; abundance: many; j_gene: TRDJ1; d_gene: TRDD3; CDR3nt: TGTGCTCTTGGGGAATTGAGAATCCCCTACTGGGGGATCCTTATGTACACCGATAAACTCATCTTT; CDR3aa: CALGELRIPYWGILMYTDKLIF